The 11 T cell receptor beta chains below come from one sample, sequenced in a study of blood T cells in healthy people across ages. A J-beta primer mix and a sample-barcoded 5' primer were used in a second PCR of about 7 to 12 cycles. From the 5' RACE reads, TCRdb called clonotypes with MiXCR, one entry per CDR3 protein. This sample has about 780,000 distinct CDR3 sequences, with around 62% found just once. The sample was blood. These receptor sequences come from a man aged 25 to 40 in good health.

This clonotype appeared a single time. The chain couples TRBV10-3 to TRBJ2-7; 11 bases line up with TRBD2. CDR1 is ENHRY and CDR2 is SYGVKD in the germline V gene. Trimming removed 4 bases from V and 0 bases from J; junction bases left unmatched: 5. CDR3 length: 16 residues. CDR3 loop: CAISAGTSGLSYEQYF. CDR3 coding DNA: TGTGCCATCAGTGCGGGGACTAGCGGTCTCTCCTACGAGCAGTACTTC.

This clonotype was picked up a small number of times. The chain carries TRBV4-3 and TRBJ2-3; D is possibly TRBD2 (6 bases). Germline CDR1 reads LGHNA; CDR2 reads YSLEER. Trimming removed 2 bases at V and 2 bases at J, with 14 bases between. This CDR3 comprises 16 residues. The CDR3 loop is CASSQSRDWDTDTQYF. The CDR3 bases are TGCGCCAGCAGCCAATCCAGGGACTGGGACACAGATACGCAGTATTTT.

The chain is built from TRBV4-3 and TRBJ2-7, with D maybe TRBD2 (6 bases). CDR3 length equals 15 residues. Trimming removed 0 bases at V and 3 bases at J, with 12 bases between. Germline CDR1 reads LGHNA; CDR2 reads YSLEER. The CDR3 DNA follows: TGCGCCAGCAGCCAAGAGGCGCGGGGCGACTACGAGCAGTACTTC. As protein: CASSQEARGDYEQYF.

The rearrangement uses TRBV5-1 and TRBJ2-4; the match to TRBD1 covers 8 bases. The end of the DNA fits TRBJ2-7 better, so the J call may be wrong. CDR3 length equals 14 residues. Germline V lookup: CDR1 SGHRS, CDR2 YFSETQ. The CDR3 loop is CASSPDREVHEQYF. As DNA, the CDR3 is TGCGCCAGCAGCCCGGACAGGGAGGTCCACGAGCAGTACTTC.

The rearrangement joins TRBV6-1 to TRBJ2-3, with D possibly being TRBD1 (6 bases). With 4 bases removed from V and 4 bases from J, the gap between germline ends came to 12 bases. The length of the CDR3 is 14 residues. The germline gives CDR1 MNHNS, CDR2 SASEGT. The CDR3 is CASSALGGSDTQYF. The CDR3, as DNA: TGTGCCAGCAGTGCCTTAGGGGGTTCAGATACGCAGTATTTT.

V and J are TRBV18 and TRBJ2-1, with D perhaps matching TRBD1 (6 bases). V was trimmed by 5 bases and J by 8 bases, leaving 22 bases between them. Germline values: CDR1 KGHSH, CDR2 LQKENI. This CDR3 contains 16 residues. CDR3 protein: CASSKNRAGRLDEQFF. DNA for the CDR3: TGTGCCAGCTCAAAAAACAGGGCTGGACGCCTGGATGAGCAGTTCTTC.

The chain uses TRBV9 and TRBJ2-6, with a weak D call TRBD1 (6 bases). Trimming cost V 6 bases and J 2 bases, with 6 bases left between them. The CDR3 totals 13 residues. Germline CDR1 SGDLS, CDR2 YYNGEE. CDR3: CASTGAGANVLTF. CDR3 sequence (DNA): TGTGCCAGCACAGGGGCTGGGGCCAACGTCCTGACTTTC.

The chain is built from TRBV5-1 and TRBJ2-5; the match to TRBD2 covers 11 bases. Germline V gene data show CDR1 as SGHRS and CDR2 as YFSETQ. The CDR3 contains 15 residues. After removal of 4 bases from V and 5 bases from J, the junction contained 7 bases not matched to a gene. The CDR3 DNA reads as TGCGCCAGCAGCGTTAGCGGGGGGGCCGATGAGACCCAGTACTTC. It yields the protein CASSVSGGADETQYF.

As DNA, the CDR3 is TGTGCCAGCAGTGAAACCACAGATAGCAATCAGCCCCAGCATTTT. It is translated as CASSETTDSNQPQHF. V usage is TRBV2 and J usage is TRBJ1-5; D not resolved. Germline CDR1 reads SNHLY; CDR2 reads FYNNEI. The CDR3 runs to 15 residues. The ends were cut back, 2 bases at V and 0 bases at J, with 8 bases in the middle. Combining the CDR3 with reference TRBV2 and TRBJ1-5 gives the whole variable domain EPEVTQTPSHQVTQMGQEVILRCVPISNHLYFYWYRQILGQKVEFLVSFYNNEISEKSEIFDDQFSVERPDGSNFTLKIRSTKLEDSAMYFCASSETTDSNQPQHFGDGTRLSIL.

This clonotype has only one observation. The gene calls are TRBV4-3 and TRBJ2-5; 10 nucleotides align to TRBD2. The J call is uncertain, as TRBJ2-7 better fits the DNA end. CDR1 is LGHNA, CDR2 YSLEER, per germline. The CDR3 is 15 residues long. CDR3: CASSQAASGGYEQYF. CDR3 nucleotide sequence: TGCGCCAGCAGCCAAGCGGCTAGCGGGGGCTACGAGCAGTACTTC.

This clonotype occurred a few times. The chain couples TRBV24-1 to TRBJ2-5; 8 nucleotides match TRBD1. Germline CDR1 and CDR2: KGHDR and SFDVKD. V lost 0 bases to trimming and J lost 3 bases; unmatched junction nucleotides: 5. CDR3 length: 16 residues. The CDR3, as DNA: TGTGCCACCAGTGATTTGGACAGGGGCGGGGAAGAGACCCAGTACTTC. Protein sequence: CATSDLDRGGEETQYF.